These 17 T cell receptor beta chains were all obtained from the same sample, sequenced in a study of blood T cells in healthy people across ages. Primers used in a second PCR of roughly 6 to 12 cycles were a sample-barcoded 5' primer and a J-beta primer mix. TCRdb re-analysed the 5' RACE reads in MiXCR, keeping a single row per CDR3 protein. Altogether about 760,000 distinct CDR3 sequences are present, around 50% being singletons, with the ten largest covering 20% to 30%. Sequenced input: blood. The source of these receptors is a man aged 35 to 55 in good health.

This chain connects TRBV9 to TRBJ1-2, with 7 bases aligning to TRBD1. The V gene's germline CDR1 is SGDLS and CDR2 YYNGEE. The CDR3 covers 13 residues. The V gene end was trimmed by 0 bases and the J gene end by 8 bases; junction bases not matched to a gene: 4. The CDR3 DNA sequence: TGTGCCAGCAGCGTAGCAGGGGGACCGGGCTACACCTTC. It encodes CASSVAGGPGYTF.

The rearrangement uses TRBV5-1 and TRBJ2-3; 7 nucleotides align to TRBD1. Losses at the gene ends were 0 bases for V and 2 bases for J; bases not matched to a gene: 6. Germline CDR1 SGHRS, CDR2 YFSETQ. The CDR3 is 16 residues long. Here the CDR3 reads CASSLVAGGFTDTQYF. In DNA, the CDR3 is TGCGCCAGCAGCTTGGTGGCAGGGGGATTCACAGATACGCAGTATTTT. The full variable domain, its missing parts supplied by reference TRBV5-1 and TRBJ2-3, is KAGVTQTPRYLIKTRGQQVTLSCSPISGHRSVSWYQQTPGQGLQFLFEYFSETQRNKGNFPGRFSGRQFSNSRSEMNVSTLELGDSALYLCASSLVAGGFTDTQYFGPGTRLTVL.

Regarding this clonotype: A read error is possible here, since a much larger clone lies one base away. In DNA, the CDR3 is TGTGCCAGCAGGGAAAGTACGAGGGGAGATTACAGTGAGCAGTTCTTC. It yields the protein CASRESTRGDYSEQFF. V usage is TRBV7-2 and J usage is TRBJ2-1; D tentatively reads TRBD1 or TRBD2 (5 bases each). Germline V gene sequence: CDR1 SGHTA, CDR2 FQGNSA. The CDR3 runs to 16 residues.

The chain is built from TRBV11-3 and TRBJ2-2; 11 bases line up with TRBD2. CDR3 size: 15 residues. V lost 4 bases to trimming and J lost 5 bases; unmatched junction nucleotides: 3. Germline V gene data show CDR1 as SGHNT and CDR2 as YENEEA. The CDR3 bases are TGTGCCAGCAGCTCACTAGCGGGGGCGACCGGGGAGCTGTTTTTT. Translation: CASSSLAGATGELFF.

A remark on this clonotype: This may come from a read error, since a much larger clone is one base off. This chain joins TRBV2 and TRBJ2-7; D not certain. The germline gives CDR1 SNHLY, CDR2 FYNNEI. Trimming cost V 3 bases and J 3 bases, with 6 bases left between them. The CDR3 extends over 12 amino acids. The CDR3 sequence is CASSDSLYEQYF. CDR3 DNA: TGTGCCAGCAGTGACAGCCTCTACGAGCAGTACTTC. Drawing the rest from reference TRBV2 and TRBJ2-7, the complete variable domain is EPEVTQTPSHQVTQMGQEVILRCVPISNHLYFYWYRQILGQKVEFLVSFYNNEISEKSEIFDDQFSVERPDGSNFTLKIRSTKLEDSAMYFCASSDSLYEQYFGPGTRLTVT.

The chain links TRBV7-9 to TRBJ2-1; tentative D call: TRBD2 (5 bases). The DNA matches TRBJ2-7 better at its end, which makes the J call doubtful. Per germline, CDR1 SEHNR and CDR2 FQNEAQ (reference sequence). There are 14 residues in the CDR3. The CDR3 DNA reads TGTGCCAGCAGCTTGGTCGGTCTAGCCCACGAGCAGTACTTC. Its translation: CASSLVGLAHEQYF.

The V gene is TRBV11-2, the J gene TRBJ2-7; D is ambiguous. The CDR3 totals 14 residues. Germline V gene lookup returns CDR1 SGHAT and CDR2 FQNNGV. Trimming pared 2 bases from V and 2 bases from J, leaving 10 bases between. This CDR3 is CASSLKPYAYEQYF. The CDR3 bases are TGTGCCAGCAGCTTAAAGCCCTATGCCTACGAGCAGTACTTC.

J is TRBJ2-7 and V is TRBV6-6; 13 bases line up with TRBD2. V was pared by 7 bases and J by 0 bases, with 3 bases of the junction left unmatched. CDR1 MNHNY and CDR2 SVGAGI come from the germline V gene (reference sequence). This CDR3 is built from 15 residues. In DNA form, the CDR3 reads TGTGCCAGCACCCGACTAGCGGGAGGCTCCTACGAGCAGTACTTC. This gives the protein CASTRLAGGSYEQYF.

The gene calls are TRBV25-1 and TRBJ1-5, with 7 bases lining up with TRBD1. CDR1 is MGHDK and CDR2 is SYGVNS in the germline V gene. This CDR3 contains 14 residues. Trimming at V came to 3 bases and at J to 5 bases, leaving 4 bases not matched to a gene. CDR3 amino acids: CASSENRGHQPQHF. The CDR3, as DNA: TGTGCCAGCAGTGAGAACAGGGGACATCAGCCCCAGCATTTT.

This chain links TRBV20-1 with TRBJ2-1; D gene unclear. Germline assignment: CDR1 DFQATT and CDR2 SNEGSKA (reference sequence). V shed 2 bases and J shed 1 base, with 9 bases lying between them. The CDR3 spans 14 residues. In DNA, the CDR3 is TGCAGTGCTAGAACCGTAAGGTCCTACAATGAGCAGTTCTTC. This sequence encodes CSARTVRSYNEQFF.

This clonotype was detected a few times. J is TRBJ1-2 and V is TRBV5-1; D might be TRBD1 (6 bases). The CDR3 totals 15 residues. The V gene's germline CDR1 is SGHRS and CDR2 YFSETQ. Trimming took off 5 bases at V and 4 bases at J, with 18 bases between the two ends. The CDR3 reads CASRSATGFSYGYTF. The CDR3 DNA follows: TGCGCCAGCAGGTCCGCGACAGGATTCTCCTATGGCTACACCTTC. Using reference TRBV5-1 and TRBJ1-2 for the parts outside the CDR3, the full variable domain is KAGVTQTPRYLIKTRGQQVTLSCSPISGHRSVSWYQQTPGQGLQFLFEYFSETQRNKGNFPGRFSGRQFSNSRSEMNVSTLELGDSALYLCASRSATGFSYGYTFGSGTRLTVV.

This clonotype was detected only a few times. The chain links TRBV7-9 to TRBJ2-7; D ambiguous. V lost 2 bases to trimming and J lost 0 bases, with 11 bases between them. This CDR3 has 15 amino acids. Germline values: CDR1 SEHNR, CDR2 FQNEAQ (reference sequence). Written as DNA, the CDR3 is TGTGCCAGCAGCTTAACTCCTTCGAGCTCCTACGAGCAGTACTTC. Protein sequence: CASSLTPSSSYEQYF.

V gene TRBV30 combines with J gene TRBJ1-2; D remains unclear. The germline V and J ends were trimmed by 1 base and 5 bases, with 14 bases remaining between them. CDR1 is GTSNPN, CDR2 SVGIG, per germline (reference sequence). This CDR3 has 14 residues. The CDR3 is CAWSGDRRSYGYTF. CDR3 sequence (DNA): TGTGCCTGGAGTGGTGACCGTAGATCTTATGGCTACACCTTC.

V and J are TRBV20-1 and TRBJ2-1, with TRBD1 matching 7 bases. The CDR3 is 14 residues long. V lost 6 bases, J lost 7 bases, and 12 bases stayed unmatched. Germline V gene data show CDR1 as DFQATT and CDR2 as SNEGSKA (reference sequence). Here the CDR3 DNA reads TGCAGTGCCCGAAACCCACTGACAGGGAATGAGCAGTTCTTC. This gives the protein CSARNPLTGNEQFF.

This clonotype was found a few times. This chain connects TRBV5-6 to TRBJ1-2; D ambiguous. The CDR3 is 14 amino acids. Germline CDR1 reads SGHDT; CDR2 reads YYEEEE. The V and J ends lost 3 bases and 2 bases respectively, with 11 bases between them. For the CDR3, the DNA is TGTGCCAGCAGCTCTGCAGGCCAAAACTATGGCTACACCTTC. It specifies CASSSAGQNYGYTF.

The rearrangement joins TRBV7-2 to TRBJ2-5; 11 positions agree with TRBD2. The germline gives CDR1 SGHTA, CDR2 FQGNSA. With V trimmed by 1 base and J by 1 base, 5 bases remained unmatched. The CDR3 contains 17 residues. DNA for the CDR3: TGTACCAGCAGCTTAGGTCCTAGCGGGGGGTTCCAAGAGACCCAGTACTTC. Translating gives CTSSLGPSGGFQETQYF.

The sample holds a few counts of this clonotype. V is TRBV4-3 and J is TRBJ2-4, with D maybe TRBD1 (7 bases). V was clipped by 4 bases and J by 13 bases, with 29 bases between them. This CDR3 contains 17 residues. The germline gives CDR1 LGHNA, CDR2 YSLEER. The CDR3 protein is CASSLSSAGTATGEQYF. CDR3 bases: TGCGCCAGCAGCCTTAGTAGCGCCGGGACAGCGACGGGGGAGCAGTACTTC.